Below, 23 T cell receptor beta chains from the same sample are listed, as sequenced in a study of beta chain features in type 1 diabetes. All of the isolated RNA was reverse transcribed, so expressed TCRB transcripts were sequenced. Generated by immunoSEQ multiplex PCR, the TCRdb table keeps only in-frame clones and is missing some. The table includes approximately 250,000 clones, around an eighth detected once. Sequencing used naive CD4+ T cells from blood. The receptors derive from a woman in her 40s in good health.

This chain joins TRBV12-5 and TRBJ1-5, with 10 bases fitting TRBD1. This CDR3 contains 15 residues. The germline V gene encodes CDR1 LGHNT and CDR2 FRNRAP. Trimming cost V 1 base and J 4 bases; bases outside gene matches: 1. The CDR3 DNA sequence: TGTGCTAGTGGTTTGGGGGACAGGGGAAATCAGCCCCAGCATTTT. It codes for CASGLGDRGNQPQHF.

This clone was picked up one time. This chain links TRBV6-5 with TRBJ2-5; TRBD1 might be the D (6 bases). CDR3 length: 15 amino acids. The germline CDR1 and CDR2 sequences are MNHEY and SVGAGI. Trimming took 4 bases from V and 2 from J, leaving 14 bases between them. This CDR3 reads CASSSSWTAQETQYF. The CDR3 DNA reads TGTGCCAGCAGTTCCTCCTGGACAGCGCAAGAGACCCAGTACTTC.

V is TRBV2 and J is TRBJ2-1; 10 nucleotides line up with TRBD2. Losses at the gene ends were 2 bases for V and 5 bases for J; bases not matched to a gene: 6. CDR3 length: 16 residues. The germline V gene encodes CDR1 SNHLY and CDR2 FYNNEI. The CDR3 nucleotides read TGTGCCAGCAGTGAATGGACTAGCGGCGGAAACAATGAGCAGTTCTTC. It is translated as CASSEWTSGGNNEQFF.

This clone was recorded a few times. The V gene is TRBV11-2, the J gene TRBJ2-3; D call uncertain. V was cut by 5 bases and J by 1 base, with 13 bases left in between. This CDR3 has 15 amino acids. CDR1 is SGHAT and CDR2 is FQNNGV in the germline V gene. CDR3 residues: CASSTKWSGTDTQYF. CDR3 nucleotides: TGTGCCAGCAGCACGAAGTGGAGTGGCACAGATACGCAGTATTTT.

V is TRBV4-3 and J is TRBJ1-1, with 9 bases aligning to TRBD1. The CDR3 spans 15 residues. Looked up from germline, CDR1 is LGHNA and CDR2 is YSLEER. V was pared by 0 bases and J by 7 bases, with 6 bases of the junction left unmatched. CDR3 residues: CASSQDGTGLGEAFF. CDR3 sequence (DNA): TGCGCCAGCAGCCAAGATGGGACAGGGTTGGGTGAAGCTTTCTTT.

This chain connects TRBV27 to TRBJ2-1; 9 positions agree with TRBD2. The length of the CDR3 is 16 residues. The germline CDR1 and CDR2 sequences are MNHEY and SMNVEV (reference sequence). The V gene end was trimmed by 2 bases and the J gene end by 6 bases; junction bases not matched to a gene: 8. The chain's CDR3 is CASSLLFAGGLNEQFF. The CDR3 nucleotides are TGTGCCAGCAGTTTACTGTTTGCGGGGGGGCTCAATGAGCAGTTCTTC.

This clone was counted between two and nine times. The chain has TRBV4-1 and TRBJ1-4, with TRBD1 matching over 8 bases. The trim removed 4 bases at V and 8 bases at J, leaving 9 bases unmatched. CDR1 MGHRA and CDR2 YSYEKL come from the germline V gene. The CDR3 length is 15 residues. The CDR3 reads CASSPRTGRAEKLFF. The DNA for the CDR3 is TGCGCCAGCAGCCCCCGGACAGGGAGGGCAGAAAAACTGTTTTTT.

The V call is TRBV7-9, the J call TRBJ1-1; tentative D call: TRBD1 (6 bases). V lost 5 bases to trimming and J lost 3 bases, with 13 bases between them. Germline V gene lookup returns CDR1 SEHNR and CDR2 FQNEAQ (reference sequence). There are 14 residues in the CDR3. The CDR3 DNA is TGTGCCAGCAGCCCCCAACCAGGGGACACTGAAGCTTTCTTT. It yields the protein CASSPQPGDTEAFF.

The chain joins TRBV11-2 to TRBJ2-7; tentative D call: TRBD2 (7 bases). The CDR3 is 16 residues long. The V gene lost 3 bases and the J gene lost 4 bases, with 19 bases spanning the gap. CDR1 and CDR2 from the germline V gene are SGHAT and FQNNGV. The DNA of the CDR3 is TGTGCCAGCAGCTTCCGTAGGGGGACTAAACCTTACGAGCAGTACTTC. Translating gives CASSFRRGTKPYEQYF.

The rearrangement joins TRBV20-1 to TRBJ2-7; possibly TRBD2 for D (5 bases). V shed 7 bases and J shed 3 bases, with 10 bases lying between them. In germline, CDR1 is DFQATT, CDR2 SNEGSKA (reference sequence). CDR3 length: 11 amino acids. The CDR3 sequence is CSGQEVYEQYF. For the CDR3, the DNA is TGCAGTGGTCAGGAGGTCTACGAGCAGTACTTC.

The chain uses TRBV4-1 and TRBJ2-3, with 13 nucleotides matching TRBD2. CDR1 MGHRA and CDR2 YSYEKL come from the germline V gene. The CDR3 consists of 18 residues. Trimming took 5 bases from V and 3 from J; bases not matched to a gene: 11. The CDR3 protein is CASSFQPGLAGLTDTQYF. CDR3 DNA sequence: TGCGCCAGCAGCTTTCAACCGGGACTAGCGGGGTTAACAGATACGCAGTATTTT.

This clone came up a few times. The chain couples TRBV5-1 to TRBJ2-7; TRBD1 is a possible D gene (6 bases). CDR1 is SGHRS, CDR2 YFSETQ, per germline. The CDR3 has 13 residues. V was cut by 4 bases and J by 3 bases, with 11 bases left in between. CDR3 protein: CASSPRTDYEQYF. The DNA of the CDR3 is TGCGCCAGCAGCCCGAGGACAGACTACGAGCAGTACTTC.

This chain joins TRBV9 and TRBJ1-6; tentative D call: TRBD1 (5 bases). This CDR3 spans 15 amino acids. The germline V gene has CDR1 SGDLS and CDR2 YYNGEE. The ends were cut back, 5 bases at V and 7 bases at J, with 16 bases in the middle. The CDR3 is CASSFSSGDNSPLHF. Written as DNA, the CDR3 is TGTGCCAGCAGTTTTTCATCGGGGGACAATTCACCCCTCCACTTT.

This clone was counted only a few times. The gene calls are TRBV5-1 and TRBJ1-3, with 9 bases that match TRBD1. The CDR3 is 16 amino acids. Per the germline V gene, CDR1 is SGHRS and CDR2 is YFSETQ. J lost 2 bases, V lost 0 bases, and 3 bases had no gene match. This chain's CDR3 is CASSLEGQGTGNTIYF. The CDR3 region has the DNA TGCGCCAGCAGCTTGGAAGGACAGGGGACTGGAAACACCATATATTTT.

The chain links TRBV2 to TRBJ2-1, with 11 bases identical to TRBD2. This CDR3 contains 12 residues. Trimming took 6 bases from V and 10 from J; bases not matched to a gene: 2. Looked up from germline, CDR1 is SNHLY and CDR2 is FYNNEI. CDR3 DNA: TGTGCCAGCAGGAGACTAGCGGGGGAGCAGTTCTTC. Translation gives CASRRLAGEQFF.

V and J are TRBV27 and TRBJ1-2; D gene uncertain. This CDR3 is 13 amino acids long. Trimming cost V 2 bases and J 8 bases, with 12 bases left between them. Germline CDR1 MNHEY, CDR2 SMNVEV (reference sequence). This chain's CDR3 is CASSLEGGYGYTF. As DNA, the CDR3 is TGTGCCAGCAGTTTAGAAGGCGGGTACGGCTACACCTTC.

V is TRBV4-1 and J is TRBJ1-2, with 7 nucleotides matching TRBD1. V lost 8 bases and J lost 3; bases outside the gene matches: 9. The germline V gene encodes CDR1 MGHRA and CDR2 YSYEKL. The CDR3 has 14 residues. Here the CDR3 reads CASSRDRGDYGYTF. DNA for the CDR3: TGCGCCAGCTCCCGGGACAGAGGCGACTATGGCTACACCTTC.

This clone showed up just a few times. This rearrangement joins TRBV27 to TRBJ1-3; TRBD1 matches at 7 bases. This CDR3 has 13 amino acids. Germline CDR1 and CDR2: MNHEY and SMNVEV (reference sequence). V dropped 8 bases and J dropped 3; count of bases not matched to a gene: 4. CDR3 DNA sequence: TGTGCCAGCCAACGACAGGGTGGAAACACCATATATTTT. This translates into CASQRQGGNTIYF.

This clone was seen repeatedly, ten times or more. The chain links TRBV7-9 to TRBJ2-1; possible D gene TRBD2, 6 bases. The CDR3 has 15 residues. Per germline, CDR1 SEHNR and CDR2 FQNEAQ (reference sequence). The ends were cut back, 4 bases at V and 4 bases at J, with 14 bases in the middle. The CDR3 here is CASSSLTSGYNEQFF. CDR3 sequence (DNA): TGTGCCAGCAGCTCCCTAACCAGCGGGTACAATGAGCAGTTCTTC.

This chain links TRBV5-8 with TRBJ2-1; D perhaps matches TRBD2 (6 bases). CDR1 SGHTS and CDR2 YDEGEE come from the germline V gene. V lost 0 bases and J lost 7, with 14 bases in between. CDR3 length: 15 amino acids. The DNA of the CDR3 is TGTGCCAGCAGCTTGGGGCTAGCGAGGTTGAATGAGCAGTTCTTC. It yields the protein CASSLGLARLNEQFF.

The V and J genes are TRBV6-6 and TRBJ1-2, with 8 bases matching TRBD1. This CDR3 is built from 13 residues. Germline trimming cut 7 bases from V and 8 bases from J; bases unmatched to any gene: 9. Germline CDR1 MNHNY, CDR2 SVGAGI (reference sequence). Here the CDR3 DNA reads TGTGCCAGCACCTTTACGGACAGGGAGGGCTACACCTTC. This translates into CASTFTDREGYTF.

This clone was recorded a few times. This chain links TRBV6-1 with TRBJ1-4, with TRBD1 matching over 10 bases. V lost 9 bases and J lost 4; bases outside the gene matches: 5. The CDR3 contains 14 residues. CDR1 MNHNS and CDR2 SASEGT come from the germline V gene. The CDR3 spells CASLRDRGNEKLFF. The CDR3 DNA reads as TGTGCCAGTCTCCGGGACAGGGGTAATGAAAAACTGTTTTTT.

This clone was seen only a few times. J is TRBJ1-1 and V is TRBV7-9; D gene uncertain. Trimming removed 2 bases at V and 1 base at J, with 5 bases between. In germline, CDR1 is SEHNR, CDR2 FQNEAQ (reference sequence). This CDR3 contains 13 residues. In DNA, the CDR3 is TGTGCCAGCAGCTTACTAGGGAACACTGAAGCTTTCTTT. Its protein product is CASSLLGNTEAFF.